This passage covers 29 T cell receptor beta chains from one sample sequenced in a study of blood T cell repertoires in COVID-19. Some clones are missing from TCRdb's copy, which holds only in-frame ones; the method was immunoSEQ multiplex PCR. The sample consists of about 86,000 clones, approximately 80% of them appearing once. The material sequenced was peripheral blood. Every receptor here comes from a man aged 50-59 years with acute or convalescent COVID-19.

This chain uses TRBV18 with TRBJ1-2, with D perhaps matching TRBD1 (5 bases). Germline V gives CDR1 KGHSH, CDR2 LQKENI. The CDR3 loop spans 14 amino acids. The V end lost 3 bases, the J end lost 4 bases, and 12 bases lay between the germline ends. CDR3 in DNA: TGTGCCAGCTCACCCTCAGACAGCCCCTATGGCTACACCTTC. Amino acids: CASSPSDSPYGYTF. The full variable domain, with the rest looked up from reference TRBV18 and TRBJ1-2, is NAGVMQNPRHLVRRRGQEARLRCSPMKGHSHVYWYRQLPEEGLKFMVYLQKENIIDESGMPKERFSAEFPKEGPSILRIQQVVRGDSAAYFCASSPSDSPYGYTFGSGTRLTVV.

V and J are TRBV30 and TRBJ1-1, with D unclear. The CDR3 runs 11 residues. V was cut by 1 base and J by 11 bases, with 11 bases left in between. Looked up from germline, CDR1 is GTSNPN and CDR2 is SVGIG (reference sequence). The CDR3 protein is CAWSGEVGAFF. Written as DNA, the CDR3 is TGTGCCTGGAGTGGGGAGGTCGGCGCTTTCTTT.

The chain recombines TRBV12-3 or TRBV12-4 with TRBJ1-1, with TRBD1 identical over 8 bases. The ends lost 7 bases at V and 7 bases at J; junction bases unmatched: 2. The CDR3 is 11 residues long. DNA for the CDR3: TGTGCCAGCACTACAGGGGGTGAAGCTTTCTTT. Protein product: CASTTGGEAFF.

This rearrangement joins TRBV10-1 to TRBJ2-3, with 9 bases matching TRBD1. The CDR3 loop spans 14 amino acids. Germline values: CDR1 WNHNN, CDR2 SYGVQD (reference sequence). Trimming took 6 bases from V and 6 from J; bases not matched to a gene: 7. CDR3 bases: TGCGCCAGCAGCTGGGACAGGGCGTCCGATACGCAGTATTTT. This gives the protein CASSWDRASDTQYF.

The chain has TRBV30 and TRBJ2-5, with 11 bases aligning to TRBD2. V lost 2 bases to trimming and J lost 7 bases; unmatched junction nucleotides: 6. The CDR3 spans 14 residues. Germline CDR1 and CDR2: GTSNPN and SVGIG (reference sequence). The CDR3 spells CAWSPTSGRGTQYF. CDR3 nucleotide sequence: TGTGCCTGGAGTCCTACTAGCGGGAGAGGGACCCAGTACTTC.

This sequence joins TRBV7-9 and TRBJ2-1, with D possibly matching TRBD1 (5 bases). Germline CDR1 and CDR2: SEHNR and FQNEAQ (reference sequence). The CDR3 has 15 residues. V was clipped by 4 bases and J by 1 base, with 11 bases between them. The CDR3 sequence: CASSSREASYNEQFF. CDR3 DNA: TGTGCCAGCAGCTCCAGGGAAGCTTCCTACAATGAGCAGTTCTTC.

The rearrangement links TRBV2 to TRBJ2-5; TRBD2 matches 13 bases. This CDR3 spans 16 amino acids. The V and J ends lost 6 bases and 2 bases, in that order; junction bases with no gene match: 6. Germline CDR1 SNHLY, CDR2 FYNNEI. CDR3 residues: CASRRGTSGAQETQYF. The CDR3 bases are TGTGCCAGCAGGAGGGGGACTAGCGGGGCGCAAGAGACCCAGTACTTC.

CDR3 amino acids: CASSSPQGSTDTQYF. For the CDR3, the DNA is TGTGCCAGCAGCTCCCCCCAGGGGAGCACAGATACGCAGTATTTT. V is TRBV7-9 and J is TRBJ2-3, with a possible D match to TRBD1 (6 bases). V was clipped by 4 bases and J by 0 bases, with 11 bases between them. Germline CDR1 is SEHNR and CDR2 is FQNEAQ (reference sequence). CDR3 size: 15 residues.

The chain recombines TRBV7-3 with TRBJ2-5; 14 positions agree with TRBD2. The germline gives CDR1 SGHTA, CDR2 FQGTGA. This CDR3 is 16 amino acids long. V lost 4 bases, J lost 1 base, and 2 bases stayed unmatched. CDR3 protein: CASSSGTSGGQETQYF. For the CDR3, the DNA is TGTGCCAGCAGCTCCGGGACTAGCGGGGGCCAAGAGACCCAGTACTTC.

This sequence joins TRBV28 and TRBJ2-3, with TRBD2 as a possible D gene (6 bases). The CDR3 contains 16 residues. V was pared by 7 bases and J by 0 bases, with 17 bases between. Germline lookup yields CDR1 MDHEN and CDR2 SYDVKM. As DNA, the CDR3 is TGTGCCAGCATAGTTTCGGGCGGGACTAGCACAGATACGCAGTATTTT. This sequence encodes CASIVSGGTSTDTQYF.

The V call is TRBV28, the J call TRBJ1-3; D gene uncertain. The V end was cut by 6 bases, the J end by 0 bases, with 9 bases between. Per the germline V gene, CDR1 is MDHEN and CDR2 is SYDVKM. The CDR3 covers 14 residues. The CDR3 here is CASSPGVSGNTIYF. The CDR3 DNA sequence: TGTGCCAGCAGCCCCGGGGTCTCTGGAAACACCATATATTTT.

The J gene is TRBJ1-6, the V gene TRBV7-2; D ambiguous. The germline V gene encodes CDR1 SGHTA and CDR2 FQGNSA. There are 15 residues in the CDR3. Trimming removed 2 bases from V and 7 bases from J, with 12 bases in between. The CDR3, as DNA: TGTGCCAGCAGCTTAAAGCAGGTGACGAATTCACCCCTCCACTTT. Translating gives CASSLKQVTNSPLHF.

The genes are TRBV27 and TRBJ2-7; D gene unclear. Trimming left V 5 bases short and J 6 bases short, with 14 bases between. The germline V gene encodes CDR1 MNHEY and CDR2 SMNVEV (reference sequence). This CDR3 is 13 amino acids long. The CDR3 nucleotides read TGTGCCAGCAGTCCCAACTCACGTGGCGAGCAGTACTTC. Amino acid sequence: CASSPNSRGEQYF.

The CDR3 sequence is CASSLDRAEETQYF. The CDR3 coding sequence is TGCGCCAGCAGCTTGGACAGGGCAGAAGAGACCCAGTACTTC. The rearrangement joins TRBV5-1 to TRBJ2-5; tentative D call: TRBD1 (6 bases). The V and J ends lost 0 bases and 3 bases respectively, with 9 bases between them. The CDR3 has 14 amino acids. The germline CDR1 and CDR2 sequences are SGHRS and YFSETQ.

The chain links TRBV5-4 to TRBJ2-4; the D gene is possibly TRBD2 (6 bases). This CDR3 has 13 residues. The V end was cut by 6 bases, the J end by 10 bases, with 17 bases between. Germline V lookup: CDR1 SGHNT, CDR2 YYREEE (reference sequence). The CDR3 DNA reads TGTGCCAGCATTTTCTCGTTGGGGAGGATTCAGTACTTC. It encodes CASIFSLGRIQYF. Variable domain in full (rest from reference TRBV5-4 and TRBJ2-4): ETGVTQSPTHLIKTRGQQVTLRCSSQSGHNTVSWYQQALGQGPQFIFQYYREEENGRGNFPPRFSGLQFPNYSSELNVNALELDDSALYLCASIFSLGRIQYFGAGTRLSVL.

The rearrangement uses TRBV3-1 (or the pseudogene TRBV3-2) and TRBJ2-5; tentatively, D is TRBD2 (5 bases). The CDR3 runs to 14 residues. With 1 base removed from V and 5 bases from J, the gap between germline ends came to 11 bases. The germline V gene has CDR1 LGHDT and CDR2 YNNKEL (reference sequence). The CDR3 DNA reads as TGTGCCAGCAGCCAAGGTTCGGGGTGGGAGACCCAGTACTTC. It specifies CASSQGSGWETQYF.

The chain links TRBV30 to TRBJ2-2; 14 bases fit TRBD2. The CDR3 is 18 residues long. CDR1 and CDR2 from the germline V gene are GTSNPN and SVGIG (reference sequence). Unmatched junction bases numbered 10, after V lost 2 bases and J lost 5 bases. In DNA form, the CDR3 reads TGTGCCTGGAGTTCTCTCGGGACTAGCGGGGGTAAAACCGGGGAGCTGTTTTTT. Translated: CAWSSLGTSGGKTGELFF.

The gene calls are TRBV28 and TRBJ1-1; D gene unclear. V dropped 8 bases and J dropped 5 bases, with 18 bases sitting between them. The CDR3 runs 14 residues. Per the germline V gene, CDR1 is MDHEN and CDR2 is SYDVKM. The CDR3 coding sequence is TGTGCCAGCGGTGAGGTTGGACTCCGGACTGAAGCTTTCTTT. The encoded protein is CASGEVGLRTEAFF.

V usage is TRBV7-2 and J usage is TRBJ2-5, with TRBD1 matching over 7 bases. CDR3 length: 14 amino acids. Trimming took 3 bases from V and 5 from J; bases not matched to a gene: 6. Per the germline V gene, CDR1 is SGHTA and CDR2 is FQGNSA. CDR3 region: CASSFPQGRETQYF. Written as DNA, the CDR3 is TGTGCCAGCAGCTTCCCACAGGGGCGGGAGACCCAGTACTTC.

The chain carries TRBV6-5 and TRBJ2-1; D possibly corresponds to TRBD1 (6 bases). CDR1 MNHEY and CDR2 SVGAGI come from the germline V gene. The germline V and J ends were trimmed by 2 bases and 2 bases, with 10 bases remaining between them. The CDR3 runs 15 residues. The CDR3 is CASSYGRGTYNEQFF. The CDR3 bases are TGTGCCAGCAGTTACGGCAGGGGCACCTACAATGAGCAGTTCTTC.

Concerning this clone itself: Other DNA sequences of this sample code for an identical CDR3. This chain links TRBV24-1 with TRBJ2-2, with 10 bases lining up with TRBD1. The CDR3 spans 16 residues. Germline V gene lookup returns CDR1 KGHDR and CDR2 SFDVKD. V dropped 4 bases and J dropped 3; count of bases not matched to a gene: 4. The CDR3 region is CATSDPGQGDTGELFF. CDR3 bases: TGTGCCACCAGTGACCCCGGACAGGGGGACACCGGGGAGCTGTTTTTT.

V and J are TRBV7-6 and TRBJ2-6, with D possibly TRBD1 on 5 matching bases. Germline CDR1 reads SGHVS; CDR2 reads FNYEAQ. CDR3 length: 14 amino acids. Trimming stripped 8 bases from V and 2 bases from J, with 10 bases between. The CDR3 sequence: CASCRDPGANVLTF. The DNA for the CDR3 is TGTGCCAGCTGCAGGGATCCTGGGGCCAACGTCCTGACTTTC.

This clone was seen just once. Compared with germline, one end of the junction differs, possibly owing to a read error. The J gene is TRBJ1-2, the V gene TRBV6-5; TRBD1 matches 7 bases. Germline V gives CDR1 MNHEY, CDR2 SVGAGI. This CDR3 comprises 13 residues. CDR3 sequence: CASSYDGGTAFAF. The CDR3 DNA reads as TGTGCCAGCAGTTACGATGGCGGGACAGCCTTTGCCTTC.

CDR3 residues: CASSQGDPAGQYF. CDR3 in DNA: TGTGCCAGCAGCCAAGGGGACCCAGCGGGGCAGTACTTC. The chain has TRBV3-1 (or the pseudogene TRBV3-2) and TRBJ2-7, with D tentatively TRBD2 (6 bases). The CDR3 sequence is 13 residues long. CDR1 and CDR2 (germline): LGHDT, YNNKEL (reference sequence). V lost 1 base, J lost 9 bases, and 13 bases lay in between.

This rearrangement joins TRBV29-1 to TRBJ1-4; D uncertain. V was cut by 2 bases and J by 4 bases, with 8 bases left in between. CDR3 size: 13 residues. Germline V gene lookup returns CDR1 SQVTM and CDR2 ANQGSEA. DNA for the CDR3: TGCAGCGTTGAAACTGTCCGTAATGAAAAACTGTTTTTT. Protein sequence: CSVETVRNEKLFF.

This chain uses TRBV11-2 with TRBJ1-5; possibly TRBD1 for D (5 bases). Trimming took off 5 bases at V and 7 bases at J, with 9 bases between the two ends. The CDR3 length is 12 residues. CDR1 and CDR2 from the germline V gene are SGHAT and FQNNGV. For the CDR3, the DNA is TGTGCCAGCAGCGACAGAGGCCAGCCCCAGCATTTT. This codes for CASSDRGQPQHF.

The J gene is TRBJ2-3, the V gene TRBV18, with TRBD2 as a possible D gene (6 bases). Trimming took off 4 bases at V and 1 base at J, with 15 bases between the two ends. Germline V gives CDR1 KGHSH, CDR2 LQKENI. The CDR3 is 16 amino acids. CDR3: CASSRAWASGTDTQYF. DNA of the CDR3: TGTGCCAGCTCACGGGCTTGGGCTAGCGGCACAGATACGCAGTATTTT.

This clone was found once. The chain recombines TRBV4-1 with TRBJ2-2; 8 bases match TRBD1. The CDR3 has 17 residues. V lost 1 base and J lost 4; bases outside the gene matches: 8. Germline CDR1 is MGHRA and CDR2 is YSYEKL. The CDR3 here is CASSQAAGGASTGELFF. CDR3 in DNA: TGCGCCAGCAGCCAAGCGGCAGGGGGCGCGAGCACCGGGGAGCTGTTTTTT.

The rearrangement joins TRBV6-5 to TRBJ1-1; TRBD1 matches at 11 bases. V gave up 6 bases and J gave up 7 bases; unmatched junction bases: 7. Germline CDR1 and CDR2: MNHEY and SVGAGI. The CDR3 has 14 amino acids. The CDR3 nucleotides are TGTGCCAGCAGGTGGGGACAGGGGGAAGGTGAAGCTTTCTTT. It is translated as CASRWGQGEGEAFF.